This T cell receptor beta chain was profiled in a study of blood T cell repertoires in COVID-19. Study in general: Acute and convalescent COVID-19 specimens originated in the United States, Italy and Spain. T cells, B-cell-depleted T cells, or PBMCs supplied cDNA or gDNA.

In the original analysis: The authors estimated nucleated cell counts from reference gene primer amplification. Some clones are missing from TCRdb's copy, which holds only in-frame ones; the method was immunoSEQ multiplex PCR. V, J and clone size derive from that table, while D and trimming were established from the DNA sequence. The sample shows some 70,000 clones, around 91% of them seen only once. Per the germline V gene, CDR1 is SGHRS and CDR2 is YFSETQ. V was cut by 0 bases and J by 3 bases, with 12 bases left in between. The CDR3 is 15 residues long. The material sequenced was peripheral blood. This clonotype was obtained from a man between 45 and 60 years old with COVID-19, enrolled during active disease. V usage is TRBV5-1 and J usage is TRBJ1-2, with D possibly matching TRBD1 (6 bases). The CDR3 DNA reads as TGCGCCAGCAGCTTGGACGGCAGGGGAGACTATGGCTACACCTTC. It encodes CASSLDGRGDYGYTF.